Presented here are 20 T cell receptor beta chains from one specimen sequenced in a study of blood T cell repertoires in COVID-19. Sequenced by immunoSEQ multiplex PCR; TCRdb stores in-frame clones only, minus some. The data contain 300,000 to 450,000 clones, over 75% of them singletons. Sequencing was carried out using PBMCs or T cells enriched from blood (not recorded which). All receptors come from a man aged 40-49 years in a cohort exposed to, infected with or recovered from COVID-19 (not recorded which).

The chain joins TRBV5-1 to TRBJ1-3; unclear D gene. This CDR3 comprises 15 residues. V was trimmed by 4 bases and J by 0 bases, leaving 11 bases between them. Germline loops: CDR1 SGHRS, CDR2 YFSETQ. DNA for the CDR3: TGCGCCAGCAGCCCTGACATCGTCTCTGGAAACACCATATATTTT. Protein sequence: CASSPDIVSGNTIYF. The full variable domain, its missing parts supplied by reference TRBV5-1 and TRBJ1-3, is KAGVTQTPRYLIKTRGQQVTLSCSPISGHRSVSWYQQTPGQGLQFLFEYFSETQRNKGNFPGRFSGRQFSNSRSEMNVSTLELGDSALYLCASSPDIVSGNTIYFGEGSWLTVV.

The chain's CDR3 is CASSPERGSWSNEQFF. DNA of the CDR3: TGTGCCAGCAGCCCGGAGCGCGGGAGTTGGTCCAATGAGCAGTTCTTC. The chain couples TRBV7-2 to TRBJ2-1; 7 bases agree with TRBD2. After removal of 5 bases from V and 6 bases from J, the junction contained 13 bases not matched to a gene. The germline V gene has CDR1 SGHTA and CDR2 FQGNSA. This CDR3 has 16 amino acids.

The V call is TRBV7-9, the J call TRBJ2-1; TRBD2 matches at 11 bases. Trimming at V came to 1 base and at J to 2 bases, leaving 10 bases not matched to a gene. CDR1 is SEHNR and CDR2 is FQNEAQ in the germline V gene (reference sequence). This CDR3 is built from 19 residues. The CDR3 here is CASSLDIGSGLAAYNEQFF. CDR3 DNA: TGTGCCAGCAGCTTAGATATTGGGTCGGGACTAGCGGCCTACAATGAGCAGTTCTTC.

The gene calls are TRBV12-3 or TRBV12-4 and TRBJ2-7; D is undetermined. Deletions cut 2 bases from V and 6 bases from J, with 8 bases between. This CDR3 contains 12 residues. For the CDR3, the DNA is TGTGCCAGCAGTTTAACACAGAGCGAGCAGTACTTC. Protein: CASSLTQSEQYF.

The CDR3 bases are TGTGCCAGCAGCCAAGCCGGGATTATGAACACTGAAGCTTTCTTT. The encoded protein is CASSQAGIMNTEAFF. The rearrangement uses TRBV4-2 and TRBJ1-1, with D hard to call. V lost 1 base and J 0 bases, leaving 9 bases between the germline ends. Per germline, CDR1 LGHNA and CDR2 YNFKEQ. CDR3 length: 15 amino acids.

On this clone: Other DNA variants within this sample encode the same CDR3. This rearrangement joins TRBV6-1 to TRBJ2-3; D is possibly TRBD2 (6 bases). The length of the CDR3 is 16 residues. The germline V gene encodes CDR1 MNHNS and CDR2 SASEGT. Between the trimmed V and J ends, which lost 1 base and 0 bases, there was a span of 11 bases. The CDR3 bases are TGTGCCAGCAGTGAAGTGGTAAGCGGGAGCACAGATACGCAGTATTTT. This encodes CASSEVVSGSTDTQYF.

The chain combines TRBV6-4 with TRBJ1-2; maybe TRBD1 (6 bases). The CDR3 is made up of 14 amino acids. V lost 5 bases and J 2 bases, leaving 12 bases between the germline ends. From germline, CDR1 is MRHNA and CDR2 SNTAGT. Written as DNA, the CDR3 is TGTGCCAGCAGTAACGGCGACAGGAACTATGGCTACACCTTC. This gives the protein CASSNGDRNYGYTF.

The V call is TRBV11-2, the J call TRBJ1-1; D is unclear. V was cut by 2 bases and J by 1 base, with 8 bases left in between. This CDR3 spans 14 amino acids. The germline V gene encodes CDR1 SGHAT and CDR2 FQNNGV. This CDR3 is CASSLPLGNTEAFF. CDR3 DNA: TGTGCCAGCAGCTTACCGCTAGGGAACACTGAAGCTTTCTTT.

The chain combines TRBV11-2 with TRBJ1-4; no reliable D call. Germline V gene data show CDR1 as SGHAT and CDR2 as FQNNGV. The CDR3 length is 13 residues. Between the trimmed V and J ends, which lost 8 bases and 0 bases, there was a span of 7 bases. This CDR3 is CASSSSTNEKLFF. The DNA of the CDR3 is TGTGCCAGCTCCTCTTCAACTAATGAAAAACTGTTTTTT.

The V call is TRBV6-5, the J call TRBJ1-6; D is unresolved. Trimming cost V 6 bases and J 2 bases, with 11 bases left between them. The CDR3 extends over 15 amino acids. Germline V lookup: CDR1 MNHEY, CDR2 SVGAGI. The CDR3 sequence: CASRPTVAYNSPLHF. The CDR3 DNA follows: TGTGCCAGCAGGCCTACAGTGGCCTATAATTCACCCCTCCACTTT.

This chain links TRBV19 with TRBJ1-2; 7 bases fit TRBD1. Looked up from germline, CDR1 is LNHDA and CDR2 is SQIVND (reference sequence). Unmatched junction bases numbered 10, after V lost 2 bases and J lost 4 bases. CDR3 length: 16 residues. CDR3 bases: TGTGCCAGTAGTATATCCCTTGGACAGGCCCGCTATGGCTACACCTTC. Translation gives CASSISLGQARYGYTF.

The chain uses TRBV7-2 and TRBJ2-1, with 9 bases that match TRBD1. The CDR3 is 17 amino acids. Germline V gene lookup returns CDR1 SGHTA and CDR2 FQGNSA. V shed 6 bases and J 0 bases; nucleotides not matched to a gene: 9. The CDR3 loop is CASRNLWGQGSYNEQFF. The CDR3 DNA follows: TGTGCCAGCAGAAATCTATGGGGACAGGGCTCCTACAATGAGCAGTTCTTC.

V gene TRBV28 combines with J gene TRBJ2-3, with a tentative D call TRBD2 (6 bases). Germline V gene lookup returns CDR1 MDHEN and CDR2 SYDVKM. This CDR3 region has 16 residues. Trimming shortened V by 4 bases and J by 1 base, and 15 bases separated the two germline ends. The CDR3 coding sequence is TGTGCCAGCAGTTCACCGGGAGAGGAGGGCACAGATACGCAGTATTTT. Translation gives CASSSPGEEGTDTQYF.

The chain links TRBV2 to TRBJ1-3, with no clear D. Germline V lookup: CDR1 SNHLY, CDR2 FYNNEI. This CDR3 has 16 amino acids. Trimming took 0 bases from V and 0 from J, leaving 9 bases between them. The CDR3 here is CASSEARRISGNTIYF. CDR3 nucleotides: TGTGCCAGCAGTGAAGCCCGGCGGATCTCTGGAAACACCATATATTTT.

The chain employs TRBV25-1 and TRBJ1-3; D may be TRBD1 (5 bases). The CDR3 runs to 16 residues. Trimming shortened V by 0 bases and J by 3 bases, and 12 bases separated the two germline ends. Germline V lookup: CDR1 MGHDK, CDR2 SYGVNS. CDR3 DNA sequence: TGTGCCAGCAGTGAATACGAATATAGGGGTGGAAACACCATATATTTT. Residues: CASSEYEYRGGNTIYF.

The chain couples TRBV4-2 to TRBJ2-3; no clear D gene. The CDR3 has 16 amino acids. Trimming cost V 3 bases and J 0 bases, with 13 bases left between them. From germline, CDR1 is LGHNA and CDR2 YNFKEQ. The CDR3, as DNA: TGTGCCAGCAGCCAGGAGAGGTTTTCTAGCACAGATACGCAGTATTTT. Protein sequence: CASSQERFSSTDTQYF.

This chain joins TRBV5-6 and TRBJ2-7; D possibly corresponds to TRBD1 (5 bases). Germline lookup yields CDR1 SGHDT and CDR2 YYEEEE. This CDR3 is 11 amino acids long. The V end lost 4 bases, the J end lost 6 bases, and 8 bases lay between the germline ends. The DNA of the CDR3 is TGTGCCAGCAGCGCAGGGTTCGAGCAGTACTTC. Encoded protein: CASSAGFEQYF.

This chain connects TRBV28 to TRBJ2-7; a weak D match, TRBD1 (5 bases). V lost 3 bases to trimming and J lost 5 bases, with 5 bases between them. The germline V gene encodes CDR1 MDHEN and CDR2 SYDVKM. The CDR3 is 11 amino acids. Written as DNA, the CDR3 is TGTGCCAGCAGTTTCAGGGACGAGCAGTACTTC. Its translation is CASSFRDEQYF.

This chain links TRBV4-2 with TRBJ2-7; 10 bases align to TRBD1. The germline V gene has CDR1 LGHNA and CDR2 YNFKEQ. The CDR3 totals 15 residues. V lost 6 bases to trimming and J lost 5 bases; unmatched junction nucleotides: 10. This CDR3 reads CASSRTGTGVHEQYF. In nucleotides, the CDR3 is TGTGCCAGCAGTCGTACCGGGACAGGGGTCCACGAGCAGTACTTC.

The chain employs TRBV5-4 and TRBJ2-7, with D tentatively TRBD1 (6 bases). Trimming cost V 4 bases and J 7 bases, with 18 bases left between them. CDR3 length equals 14 residues. The V gene's germline CDR1 is SGHNT and CDR2 YYREEE (reference sequence). The CDR3 nucleotides read TGTGCCAGCAGCGGCCGTCCAGGGGCGTGGGAGCAGTACTTC. Its protein is CASSGRPGAWEQYF.